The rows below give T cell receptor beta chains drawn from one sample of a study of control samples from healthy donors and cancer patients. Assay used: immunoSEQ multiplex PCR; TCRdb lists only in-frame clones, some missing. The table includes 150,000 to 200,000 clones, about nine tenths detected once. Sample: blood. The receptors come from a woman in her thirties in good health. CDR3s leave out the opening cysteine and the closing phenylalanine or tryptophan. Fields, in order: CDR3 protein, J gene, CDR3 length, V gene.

CDR3 protein: ASSRQGIGYNSPLH
J gene: TRBJ1-6
CDR3 length: 14
V gene: TRBV18

CDR3 protein: ASSAQGATDSPLH
J gene: TRBJ1-6
CDR3 length: 13
V gene: TRBV18

CDR3 protein: ASSQWNGYEQY
J gene: TRBJ2-7
CDR3 length: 11
V gene: TRBV3-1/TRBV3-2

CDR3 protein: ASSFGAKGYT
J gene: TRBJ1-2
CDR3 length: 10
V gene: TRBV28

CDR3 protein: ASSRQADTEAF
J gene: TRBJ1-1
CDR3 length: 11
V gene: TRBV6-4

CDR3 protein: ASSMGHQNTEAF
J gene: TRBJ1-1
CDR3 length: 12
V gene: TRBV18

CDR3 protein: ASSPRTSDEQY
J gene: TRBJ2-7
CDR3 length: 11
V gene: TRBV6-2/TRBV6-3

CDR3 protein: ASSNDRSNEKLF
J gene: TRBJ1-4
CDR3 length: 12
V gene: TRBV5-4

CDR3 protein: ASSLVGTSTDTQY
J gene: TRBJ2-3
CDR3 length: 13
V gene: TRBV7-2

CDR3 protein: ASSLQGTVNTEAF
J gene: TRBJ1-1
CDR3 length: 13
V gene: TRBV7-3

CDR3 protein: ASSGQGGYGYT
J gene: TRBJ1-2
CDR3 length: 11
V gene: TRBV4-1

CDR3 protein: ASSFSGQGDNEQF
J gene: TRBJ2-1
CDR3 length: 13
V gene: TRBV27

CDR3 protein: ASSYSKQGTNSPLH
J gene: TRBJ1-6
CDR3 length: 14
V gene: TRBV6-5

CDR3 protein: ASSLAGQGFGYT
J gene: TRBJ1-2
CDR3 length: 12
V gene: TRBV7-8

CDR3 protein: ASSPQGLQPQH
J gene: TRBJ1-5
CDR3 length: 11
V gene: TRBV12-3/TRBV12-4

CDR3 protein: ASSVVPGTGYTEAF
J gene: TRBJ1-1
CDR3 length: 14
V gene: TRBV9

CDR3 protein: ASSRGTEGQPQH
J gene: TRBJ1-5
CDR3 length: 12
V gene: TRBV18

CDR3 protein: ASSATGATNEKLF
J gene: TRBJ1-4
CDR3 length: 13
V gene: TRBV6-5

CDR3 protein: ASSTGQGSYNEQF
J gene: TRBJ2-1
CDR3 length: 13
V gene: TRBV5-1

CDR3 protein: ASRRLAGGSYEQY
J gene: TRBJ2-7
CDR3 length: 13
V gene: TRBV6-1

CDR3 protein: ASSLATGGQPQH
J gene: TRBJ1-5
CDR3 length: 12
V gene: TRBV7-9

CDR3 protein: ASSRDLDYNEQF
J gene: TRBJ2-1
CDR3 length: 12
V gene: TRBV6-4

CDR3 protein: ASSVSGQGNSPLH
J gene: TRBJ1-6
CDR3 length: 13
V gene: TRBV6-4

CDR3 protein: ASRRGPNMNTEAF
J gene: TRBJ1-1
CDR3 length: 13
V gene: TRBV19

CDR3 protein: ATGTSGVNEQY
J gene: TRBJ2-7
CDR3 length: 11
V gene: TRBV10-3

CDR3 protein: ASSPVGSDTGELF
J gene: TRBJ2-2
CDR3 length: 13
V gene: TRBV18

CDR3 protein: ATSSGLAGVNEQF
J gene: TRBJ2-1
CDR3 length: 13
V gene: TRBV24-1

CDR3 protein: ASSVVPEYGYT
J gene: TRBJ1-2
CDR3 length: 11
V gene: TRBV9

CDR3 protein: ASSLTSGSSGELF
J gene: TRBJ2-2
CDR3 length: 13
V gene: TRBV18

CDR3 protein: ASSLGGRDEQF
J gene: TRBJ2-1
CDR3 length: 11
V gene: TRBV28

CDR3 protein: ASSEADSGANVLT
J gene: TRBJ2-6
CDR3 length: 13
V gene: TRBV6-1

CDR3 protein: ASSAGTGGDIQY
J gene: TRBJ2-4
CDR3 length: 12
V gene: TRBV5-1

CDR3 protein: ASSESGNEQF
J gene: TRBJ2-1
CDR3 length: 10
V gene: TRBV2

CDR3 protein: ASSYMADNSPLH
J gene: TRBJ1-6
CDR3 length: 12
V gene: TRBV6-2/TRBV6-3

CDR3 protein: ASSPPDRGPTEAF
J gene: TRBJ1-1
CDR3 length: 13
V gene: TRBV28

CDR3 protein: ASSPTQGRGYT
J gene: TRBJ1-2
CDR3 length: 11
V gene: TRBV28

CDR3 protein: ASSYRRENTGELF
J gene: TRBJ2-2
CDR3 length: 13
V gene: TRBV6-6

CDR3 protein: ASSVVPGRDTEAF
J gene: TRBJ1-1
CDR3 length: 13
V gene: TRBV9